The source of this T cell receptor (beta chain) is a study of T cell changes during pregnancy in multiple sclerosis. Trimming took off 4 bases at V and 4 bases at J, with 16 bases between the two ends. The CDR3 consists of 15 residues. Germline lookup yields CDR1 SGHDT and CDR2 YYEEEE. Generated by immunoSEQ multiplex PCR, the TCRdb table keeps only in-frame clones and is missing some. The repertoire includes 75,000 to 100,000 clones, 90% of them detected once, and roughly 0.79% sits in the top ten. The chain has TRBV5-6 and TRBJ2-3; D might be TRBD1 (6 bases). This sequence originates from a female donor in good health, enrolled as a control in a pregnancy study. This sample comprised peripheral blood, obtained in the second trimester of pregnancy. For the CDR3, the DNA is TGTGCCAGCAGCCGGGCCGGGGACATGGCAGATACGCAGTATTTT. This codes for CASSRAGDMADTQYF.